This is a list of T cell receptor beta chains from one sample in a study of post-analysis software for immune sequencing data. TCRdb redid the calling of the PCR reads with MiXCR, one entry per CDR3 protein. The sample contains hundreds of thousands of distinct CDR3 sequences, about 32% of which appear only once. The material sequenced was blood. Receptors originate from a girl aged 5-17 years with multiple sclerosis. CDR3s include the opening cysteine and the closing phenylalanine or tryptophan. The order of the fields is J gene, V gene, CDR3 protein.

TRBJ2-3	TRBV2	CASSEARRGGTDTQYF
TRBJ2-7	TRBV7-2	CASSSRTPGLVAYEQYF
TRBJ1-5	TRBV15	CATSRVGGGGNQPQHF
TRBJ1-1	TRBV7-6	CASSLALLGAEAFF
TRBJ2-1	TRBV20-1	CSTRFHLRSYNEQFF
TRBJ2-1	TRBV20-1	CSAAVVGRSSYNEQFF
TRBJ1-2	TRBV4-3	CASSRHSGEQGYGYTF
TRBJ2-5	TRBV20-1	CSARWGSEETQYF
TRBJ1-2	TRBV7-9	CASSARNYGYTF
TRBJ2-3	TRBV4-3	CASSQETGWDTQYF
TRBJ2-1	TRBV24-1	CATSDETRLAGIAYNEQFF
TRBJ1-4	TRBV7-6	CASSLRTGVPKLFF
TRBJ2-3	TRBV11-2	CASSFLGATSTDTQYF
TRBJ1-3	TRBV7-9	CASSLGSSQLNTIYF
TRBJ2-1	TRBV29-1	CSGEEGTDNEQFF
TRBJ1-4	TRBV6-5	CASSDRFDEKLFF
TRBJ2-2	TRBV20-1	CSARAISGELFF
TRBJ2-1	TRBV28	CASRTSGTSGSNEQFF
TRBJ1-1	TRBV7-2	CASSSPDRLNTEAFF
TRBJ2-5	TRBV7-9	CASSFLGSETQYF
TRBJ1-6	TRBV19	CASSLYPGQSNSALHF
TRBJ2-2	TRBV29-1	CSATTGFQFTGELFF
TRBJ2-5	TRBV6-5	CASSLTGTQETQYF
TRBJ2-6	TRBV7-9	CASSSIQILTHGANVLTF
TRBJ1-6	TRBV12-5	CASGLMPQSPLHF
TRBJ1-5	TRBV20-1	CSARDPGEGNQPQHF
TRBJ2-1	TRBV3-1	CASSQEWRAGEQFF
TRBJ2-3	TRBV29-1	CSVGTADTQYF
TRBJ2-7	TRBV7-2	CASSKGTVPYEQYF
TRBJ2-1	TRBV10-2	CASSGPSGFYNEQFF
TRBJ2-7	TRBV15	CATSRETSYEQYF
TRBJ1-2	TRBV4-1	CASSPPGTYYGYTF
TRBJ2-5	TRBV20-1	CSARGERGEETQYF
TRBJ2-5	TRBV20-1	CSAGKRLAGAKPGETQYF
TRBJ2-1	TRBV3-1	CASSHPGNEQFF
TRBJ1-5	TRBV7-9	CASSANRASGQPQHF
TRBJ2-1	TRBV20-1	CSAAWGVSYNEQFF
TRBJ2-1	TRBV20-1	CSARDRQNYNEQFF
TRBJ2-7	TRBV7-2	CASSFVGGGPYEQYF
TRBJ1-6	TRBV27	CASSLRWSYNSPLHF
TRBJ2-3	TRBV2	CASRNRDRVQLNTQYF
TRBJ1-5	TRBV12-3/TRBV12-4	CASRTGSSNQPQHF
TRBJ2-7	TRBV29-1	CSVTYGGNWQYF
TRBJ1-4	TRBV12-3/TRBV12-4	CANRPGQGSEKLFF
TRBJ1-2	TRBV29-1	CSALFYGQAVYGYTF
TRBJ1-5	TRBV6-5	CASNRGRINSNQPQHF
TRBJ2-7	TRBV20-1	CSARVRDSGTGSYEQYF
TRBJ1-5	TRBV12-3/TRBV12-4	CASSSPGTAHQPQHF
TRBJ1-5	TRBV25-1	CASVPGTGGYSNQPQHF
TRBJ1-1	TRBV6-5	CASIKTGMNTEAFF
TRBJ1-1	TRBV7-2	CASSPGQGAVDTEAFF
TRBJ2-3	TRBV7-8	CASSLVKGRGTDTQYF
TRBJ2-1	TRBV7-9	CASSSRTSRYHNEQFF
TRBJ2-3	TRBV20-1	CSARERSTDTQYF
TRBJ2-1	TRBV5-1	CASSSGHEQFF